This T cell receptor (beta chain) appears in the sequencing data of a study of blood T cell repertoires in COVID-19. Study in general: COVID-19 samples, acute and convalescent, were from the United States, Italy and Spain. Sources were T cells, B-cell-depleted T cells, or PBMCs; the material itself was cDNA or gDNA.

Original data processing: From reference gene primer amplification, estimates of nucleated cell counts were derived. Sequenced by immunoSEQ multiplex PCR; TCRdb stores in-frame clones only, minus some. That table is the source of V, J and clone size, and D and trimming were worked out from the DNA. The repertoire holds 100,000 to 150,000 clones, with around 82% as singletons. With 5 bases clipped from V and 4 bases from J, the junction kept 7 bases outside the gene matches. The CDR3 sequence is 14 residues long. Germline CDR1 is SGHTA and CDR2 is FQGNSA. Seattle participants joined during active infection and were tracked over time.

The source material was peripheral blood. This receptor was taken from a man in his thirties or forties with COVID-19, enrolled during active disease. The rearrangement uses TRBV7-2 and TRBJ1-2; 7 positions match TRBD1. CDR3 residues: CASSRGTESYGYTF. The CDR3 DNA sequence: TGTGCCAGCAGCCGCGGGACAGAATCCTATGGCTACACCTTC.